One and the same sample provided the 28 T cell receptor beta chains below, sequenced in a study of spatial heterogeneity in lung cancer. The time point was: sample taken at primary tumor resection. Material for sequencing was whole RNA from tumor, nontumor lung or frozen PBMC, left unsorted. TCRdb re-derived calls from the 5' RACE reads in MiXCR, one entry per CDR3 protein. Of 50,000 to 65,000 distinct CDR3 sequences detected, 7.5% to 8.5% appear once; the ten largest clones hold roughly 16%. Specimen: PBMCs, collected at surgery. All receptors come from a female donor with early-stage non-small cell lung cancer.

This clonotype was observed at least ten times. The rearrangement uses TRBV7-2 and TRBJ1-6, with TRBD1 identical over 7 bases. Looked up from germline, CDR1 is SGHTA and CDR2 is FQGNSA. After removal of 2 bases from V and 10 bases from J, the junction contained 5 bases not matched to a gene. This CDR3 contains 14 residues. CDR3 bases: TGTGCCAGCAGCTTACCGACAGGGTACTCACCCCTCCACTTT. Amino acids: CASSLPTGYSPLHF.

This clonotype occurred a few times. The chain combines TRBV7-2 with TRBJ2-3; D call uncertain. Looked up from germline, CDR1 is SGHTA and CDR2 is FQGNSA. The CDR3 loop spans 13 amino acids. V shed 1 base and J shed 8 bases, with 10 bases lying between them. CDR3 nucleotides: TGTGCCAGCAGCTTAGAAGCAGAACTTACGCAGTATTTT. Its protein is CASSLEAELTQYF.

This clonotype was recorded at least ten times. The chain is built from TRBV5-1 and TRBJ2-7; 10 bases agree with TRBD2. This CDR3 is 13 amino acids long. Germline CDR1 reads SGHRS; CDR2 reads YFSETQ. V was pared by 4 bases and J by 9 bases, with 7 bases of the junction left unmatched. The CDR3 nucleotides read TGCGCCAGCAGCACCGAGCGGGGGGGCGCGCAGTACGTC. Residues: CASSTERGGAQYV.

This chain uses TRBV19 with TRBJ2-2, with D perhaps matching TRBD1 or TRBD2 (5 bases each). Trimming removed 5 bases from V and 1 base from J, with 23 bases in between. The germline gives CDR1 LNHDA, CDR2 SQIVND (reference sequence). The CDR3 runs 19 residues. The CDR3 DNA reads as TGTGCCAGTAGTGTATGGGGGTTTGGCACGCCCATGAACACCGGGGAGCTGTTTTTT. This codes for CASSVWGFGTPMNTGELFF.

This clonotype was detected a few times. The rearrangement joins TRBV13 to TRBJ2-5; unclear D gene. In germline, CDR1 is PRHDT, CDR2 FYEKMQ (reference sequence). CDR3 length: 12 residues. The V and J ends lost 2 bases and 5 bases respectively, with 6 bases between them. In DNA, the CDR3 is TGTGCCAGCAGCTTAAAACGGGAGACCCAGTACTTC. Protein sequence: CASSLKRETQYF.

This clonotype was observed at least ten times. J is TRBJ2-3 and V is TRBV7-9; D unresolved. Trimming cost V 4 bases and J 0 bases, with 5 bases left between them. The CDR3 spans 13 residues. Germline V gene data show CDR1 as SEHNR and CDR2 as FQNEAQ (reference sequence). In DNA form, the CDR3 reads TGTGCCAGCAGCTCCGGAAGCACAGATACGCAGTATTTT. It specifies CASSSGSTDTQYF.

The V and J genes are TRBV6-5 and TRBJ1-4; D unclear. The V and J ends lost 7 bases and 3 bases respectively, with 12 bases between them. Germline CDR1 reads MNHEY; CDR2 reads SVGAGI. This CDR3 contains 14 residues. CDR3 nucleotides: TGTGCCAGCAAGAATTCCCCCCCTAATGAAAAACTGTTTTTT. It yields the protein CASKNSPPNEKLFF.

This clonotype was seen at least ten times. This chain links TRBV6-1 with TRBJ2-4; D is possibly TRBD1 (6 bases). This CDR3 comprises 15 residues. V was cut by 1 base and J by 1 base, with 8 bases left in between. Germline lookup yields CDR1 MNHNS and CDR2 SASEGT. In DNA, the CDR3 is TGTGCCAGCAGTGAAGAAAGGGGGGCCAAAAACATTCAGTACTTC. Protein: CASSEERGAKNIQYF.

This clonotype was observed many times. The V gene is TRBV29-1, the J gene TRBJ2-2, with TRBD2 as a possible D gene (6 bases). The germline CDR1 and CDR2 sequences are SQVTM and ANQGSEA. The CDR3 has 13 amino acids. V was clipped by 3 bases and J by 3 bases, with 8 bases between them. DNA for the CDR3: TGCAGCGTTGACAGGAGGGACACCGGGGAGCTGTTTTTT. It is translated as CSVDRRDTGELFF.

V is TRBV14 and J is TRBJ1-6; D remains ambiguous. The CDR3 totals 14 residues. V was trimmed by 0 bases and J by 10 bases, leaving 10 bases between them. Germline V gene lookup returns CDR1 SGHDN and CDR2 FVKESK. The CDR3 nucleotides are TGTGCCAGCAGCCAAGATGGGGTGGGGTCACCCCTCCACTTT. It specifies CASSQDGVGSPLHF.

In its sample, this clonotype was seen many times. The CDR3 loop reads CASSIVSGANVLTF. In DNA, the CDR3 is TGTGCCAGCTCGATCGTCTCTGGGGCCAACGTCCTGACTTTC. The rearrangement joins TRBV11-3 to TRBJ2-6; D call uncertain. The CDR3 has 14 residues. Germline loops: CDR1 SGHNT, CDR2 YENEEA. V was cut by 8 bases and J by 0 bases, with 8 bases left in between.

The chain links TRBV28 to TRBJ2-4; no definite D call. V lost 6 bases and J lost 1, with 13 bases in between. The germline gives CDR1 MDHEN, CDR2 SYDVKM. The CDR3 is 15 amino acids. The CDR3 region is CASSSLETAKNIQYF. The CDR3 nucleotides are TGTGCCAGCAGCTCGCTAGAAACGGCCAAAAACATTCAGTACTTC. Drawing the rest from reference TRBV28 and TRBJ2-4, the complete variable domain is DVKVTQSSRYLVKRTGEKVFLECVQDMDHENMFWYRQDPGLGLRLIYFSYDVKMKEKGDIPEGYSVSREKKERFSLILESASTNQTSMYLCASSSLETAKNIQYFGAGTRLSVL.

The sample holds many counts of this clonotype. This sequence joins TRBV20-1 and TRBJ2-1; unclear D gene. Trimming took off 7 bases at V and 0 bases at J, with 13 bases between the two ends. Germline lookup yields CDR1 DFQATT and CDR2 SNEGSKA (reference sequence). This CDR3 comprises 14 residues. CDR3 sequence (DNA): TGCAGTGGTAGTCTGGGTCCCTCCTACAATGAGCAGTTCTTC. It is translated as CSGSLGPSYNEQFF.

This chain links TRBV12-3 or TRBV12-4 with TRBJ2-1; 11 positions match TRBD2. With V trimmed by 4 bases and J by 9 bases, 8 bases remained unmatched. The CDR3 loop spans 15 amino acids. This chain's CDR3 is CASSSLAGAPGEQFF. Here the CDR3 DNA reads TGTGCCAGCAGTTCACTAGCGGGAGCCCCGGGTGAGCAGTTCTTC.

There are many counts of this clonotype. The chain combines TRBV4-2 with TRBJ2-5; the D is unclear. V was pared by 0 bases and J by 6 bases, with 14 bases between. The CDR3 is 15 residues long. The germline gives CDR1 LGHNA, CDR2 YNFKEQ. The CDR3 is CASSQEFGGAKTQYF. CDR3 in DNA: TGTGCCAGCAGCCAAGAATTTGGCGGAGCGAAGACCCAGTACTTC.

This clonotype was seen only a few times. The J gene is TRBJ1-1, the V gene TRBV28; D possibly corresponds to TRBD1 (5 bases). CDR1 and CDR2 (germline): MDHEN, SYDVKM. The CDR3 contains 14 residues. V lost 8 bases and J lost 3, with 16 bases in between. CDR3 sequence: CASAQGNWYTEAFF. For the CDR3, the DNA is TGTGCCAGCGCCCAGGGCAATTGGTACACTGAAGCTTTCTTT.

This clonotype came up many times. This chain joins TRBV10-1 and TRBJ2-1; 7 bases are a match to TRBD2. Germline trimming cut 11 bases from V and 2 bases from J; bases unmatched to any gene: 12. Germline V gives CDR1 WNHNN, CDR2 SYGVQD (reference sequence). The CDR3 contains 15 residues. CDR3 in amino acids: CALKSSGNTYNEQFF. The CDR3 bases are TGCGCCTTGAAATCGAGCGGGAATACCTACAATGAGCAGTTCTTC.

This clonotype has ten or more counts. The chain employs TRBV12-3 or TRBV12-4 and TRBJ1-2; D remains ambiguous. Trimming pared 5 bases from V and 1 base from J, leaving 5 bases between. The CDR3 totals 12 residues. The CDR3 region has the DNA TGTGCCAGCAGTGCCCGTAACTATGGCTACACCTTC. Translation: CASSARNYGYTF.

This clonotype was detected ten times or more. The rearrangement links TRBV7-3 to TRBJ1-1; no firm D call. The germline gives CDR1 SGHTA, CDR2 FQGTGA. CDR3 size: 13 residues. V dropped 4 bases and J dropped 4 bases, with 10 bases sitting between them. The CDR3, as DNA: TGTGCCAGCAGCTACTCAGGAGGCACTGAAGCTTTCTTT. Translated: CASSYSGGTEAFF.

This clonotype was counted a few times. The CDR3, as DNA: TGTGCCAGCACCCAGGTAGCGGGAGGCATCACAGATACGCAGTATTTT. It codes for CASTQVAGGITDTQYF. The chain recombines TRBV19 with TRBJ2-3; 10 nucleotides match TRBD2. V shed 9 bases, J shed 2 bases, and the junction held 11 bases outside the gene matches. The CDR3 totals 16 residues. The germline CDR1 and CDR2 sequences are LNHDA and SQIVND (reference sequence).

This clonotype is judged medium-sized. CDR3 in DNA: TGTGCCAGCAGCCCCTGGACAGGGCTTAACACTGAAGCTTTCTTT. This sequence encodes CASSPWTGLNTEAFF. The chain combines TRBV9 with TRBJ1-1; 8 positions match TRBD1. The CDR3 covers 15 residues. The germline gives CDR1 SGDLS, CDR2 YYNGEE. After removal of 4 bases from V and 2 bases from J, the junction contained 7 bases not matched to a gene.

This clonotype was detected only a few times. The chain couples TRBV6-1 to TRBJ1-6; TRBD1 might be the D (5 bases). CDR1 is MNHNS and CDR2 is SASEGT in the germline V gene. This CDR3 comprises 12 residues. With 11 bases removed from V and 5 bases from J, the gap between germline ends came to 10 bases. CDR3 sequence: CAEGSDNSPLHF. The CDR3 DNA reads as TGTGCCGAGGGGTCGGATAATTCACCCCTCCACTTT.

This clonotype was counted many times. The V and J genes are TRBV29-1 and TRBJ2-1; 10 nucleotides agree with TRBD2. Trimming removed 5 bases from V and 2 bases from J; junction bases left unmatched: 6. CDR3 length: 15 residues. Germline-derived CDR1 and CDR2 are SQVTM and ANQGSEA. This CDR3 reads CSVTLAGVPYNEQFF. In DNA form, the CDR3 reads TGCAGCGTTACTCTAGCGGGAGTACCCTACAATGAGCAGTTCTTC.

The table lists this clonotype with a few counts. The V and J genes are TRBV7-2 and TRBJ2-2, with TRBD1 identical over 7 bases. CDR3 length: 15 residues. CDR1 is SGHTA, CDR2 FQGNSA, per germline. V lost 3 bases to trimming and J lost 5 bases; unmatched junction nucleotides: 6. The CDR3 spells CASSFDRVRTGELFF. The CDR3 coding sequence is TGTGCCAGCAGCTTCGACAGGGTCAGAACCGGGGAGCTGTTTTTT.

This clonotype was counted between two and nine times. The V and J genes are TRBV18 and TRBJ1-1; tentative D call: TRBD1 (5 bases). Germline values: CDR1 KGHSH, CDR2 LQKENI. CDR3 length equals 15 residues. Between the trimmed V and J ends, which lost 2 bases and 3 bases, there was a span of 13 bases. The CDR3 DNA reads as TGTGCCAGCTCACCAACCCAGGCGGGACACACTGAAGCTTTCTTT. Translated: CASSPTQAGHTEAFF.

The chain is built from TRBV28 and TRBJ2-1; D possibly corresponds to TRBD2 (6 bases). Germline assignment: CDR1 MDHEN and CDR2 SYDVKM. V lost 4 bases and J 7 bases, leaving 20 bases between the germline ends. The CDR3 loop spans 16 amino acids. The CDR3 sequence is CASSSHSAGSYNEQFF. The CDR3 region has the DNA TGTGCCAGCAGTTCGCACTCGGCGGGGAGTTATAATGAGCAGTTCTTC. Full variable domain (missing parts from reference TRBV28 and TRBJ2-1): DVKVTQSSRYLVKRTGEKVFLECVQDMDHENMFWYRQDPGLGLRLIYFSYDVKMKEKGDIPEGYSVSREKKERFSLILESASTNQTSMYLCASSSHSAGSYNEQFFGPGTRLTVL.

V gene TRBV20-1 combines with J gene TRBJ2-7; 7 bases align to TRBD1. CDR3 size: 13 residues. Per germline, CDR1 DFQATT and CDR2 SNEGSKA (reference sequence). Trimming removed 5 bases from V and 1 base from J; junction bases left unmatched: 5. The CDR3 DNA sequence: TGCAGTGCTGAAAACAGGGGTTCCTACGAGCAGTACTTC. Translating gives CSAENRGSYEQYF.

In this sample, this clonotype turned up many times. The rearrangement joins TRBV7-3 to TRBJ1-6; D unclear. CDR1 is SGHTA and CDR2 is FQGTGA in the germline V gene. The CDR3 covers 13 residues. V lost 3 bases, J lost 8 bases, and 8 bases lay in between. CDR3 amino acids: CASSFQRDSPLHF. The DNA for the CDR3 is TGTGCCAGCAGCTTTCAACGCGATTCACCCCTCCACTTT. The entire variable domain, with the rest obtained from reference TRBV7-3 and TRBJ1-6, is as follows: GAGVSQTPSNKVTEKGKYVELRCDPISGHTALYWYRQSLGQGPEFLIYFQGTGAADDSGLPNDRFFAVRPEGSVSTLKIQRTERGDSAVYLCASSFQRDSPLHFGNGTRLTVT.